This record covers a single T cell receptor (beta chain). Losses at the gene ends were 5 bases for V and 5 bases for J; bases not matched to a gene: 10. The germline V gene has CDR1 LNHDA and CDR2 SQIVND (reference sequence). The CDR3 runs to 16 residues. This table comes from immunoSEQ multiplex PCR, and its TCRdb copy is limited to in-frame clones, with some not included. The sample includes hundreds of thousands of clones, roughly 70% seen only once; the top ten take over 1.5%. The data were taken from a study of shared clonotypes between healthy human individuals. Source material: memory CD4+ T cells sorted from blood. Described subset: CD45RA-negative fraction. The chain employs TRBV19 and TRBJ2-5, with 11 bases matching TRBD2. The sequence came from a woman in her twenties or thirties in good health. DNA of the CDR3: TGTGCCAGTAGTCGCGGGACTAGCGGCAATTGGGAGACCCAGTACTTC. Its translation: CASSRGTSGNWETQYF.